This T cell receptor (beta chain) emerged from a study of TIL therapy for anti-PD-1-resistant metastatic lung cancer. Study background: Tumor harvest preceded PD-1/PD-L1 blockade, followed by nivolumab treatment. Tumors carried a median 1.5 non-synonymous mutations per megabase. Tumors had a median PD-L1 proportion score of around 6%. Study-level findings and limits: The baseline peripheral repertoire was partially replaced by infused TIL clonotypes that later decayed.

Time point in this sample: pre-treatment sample, taken before nivolumab and TIL therapy. This was the immunoSEQ v3 assay. Generated by immunoSEQ multiplex PCR, the TCRdb table keeps only in-frame clones and is missing some. The sample shows 25,000 to 40,000 clones, 74% of them seen only once. There are 20 residues in the CDR3. V gave up 3 bases and J gave up 0 bases; unmatched junction bases: 12. The germline V gene has CDR1 MNHEY and CDR2 SMNVEV (reference sequence). A note on this clone: Antigen unknown.

Sequencing was performed on blood, taken at baseline. This TCR was recovered from a woman aged 30 to 85 with non-small cell lung cancer. The V gene is TRBV27, the J gene TRBJ2-6; 9 bases match TRBD1. CDR3 in DNA: TGTGCCAGCAGTTTCCCCGGACAGGGGTGGACCGACTCTGGGGCCAACGTCCTGACTTTC. Amino acids: CASSFPGQGWTDSGANVLTF.